What follows describes a single T cell receptor (beta chain). Its antigen is undetermined. This PCR relied on a set of 60 Vbeta primers and 13 Jbeta primers. Sequenced by immunoSEQ multiplex PCR; TCRdb stores in-frame clones only, minus some. Among under 170,000 clones listed, around 60% were seen once. The sample is drawn from a study of cytomegalovirus exposure and HLA in healthy donors. Study outcomes and limitations: What TCR beta sequences reportedly achieved was accurate prediction of HLA-A and HLA-B alleles in most subjects. In a later analysis, V- and J-gene trimming of beta chains associated with a DCLRE1C missense variant, replicated independently. Among the most significant clusters, several appeared linked to common viral pathogens in a later analysis.

V was shortened by 3 bases and J by 3 bases, with 15 bases between the two germline ends. The CDR3 is 15 amino acids. Germline V lookup: CDR1 SGHRS, CDR2 YFSETQ. Sequencing was carried out using PBMCs. This sequence was found in a woman aged 55-70 years in good health and CMV-seropositive. The chain joins TRBV5-1 to TRBJ1-1; D might be TRBD1 (6 bases). Here the CDR3 reads CASSWEQGADTEAFF. The CDR3 DNA reads as TGCGCCAGCAGCTGGGAACAGGGAGCTGACACTGAAGCTTTCTTT.